This T cell receptor (beta chain) was profiled in a study of T cell responses to AZD1222 COVID-19 vaccine (dated by TCRdb to the early 2020s). With regard to the full study: TCR sequencing was performed for about 240 trial participants, of whom about 200 were given two doses of AZD1222 and around 25 were given two doses of MenACWY control vaccine. Trial participants were enrolled into age subgroups of 18-55, 56-69 and 70-plus years, which contained about 150, 28 and 57 TCR-sequenced participants, respectively. What the authors observed across the whole study: No day 14 peak-response samples were available, so repertoires were characterized only after the peak T cell response. A significant rise in spike-specific TCR breadth and depth was observed after two AZD1222 doses relative to day 0 and relative to MenACWY recipients. Conclusions about previously exposed vaccinees are limited, since just five or six AZD1222 recipients were seropositive for SARS-CoV-2 at baseline. Participants were mostly white British and included more females than males, and it was suggested by the authors that clonal diversity may have been underestimated. The vaccine-associated CD4 TCRs covered the entire spike protein, and the dominant responses fell in regions 160-218 and 743-854. The 56-69-year group was small, and its depth increase did not reach significance, likely because of low power. Epitopes outside the regions mutated in the B.1.351 and B.1.1.7 variants were reportedly recognized by nearly half of the unique spike-specific TCRs.

The CDR3 regions of human TCRbeta chains were analyzed by immunosequencing. Per the original workflow: TCRs in the repertoires were compared against a reference library of SARS-CoV-2-specific TCRs that had been generated with the MIRA antigen-specificity platform. Breadth was defined as the fraction of unique TCRs that were SARS-CoV-2-associated. Depth was defined as the fraction of total T cells that were SARS-CoV-2-associated. Each spike-specific TCR was assigned to its reactive spike region and to a CD4 or CD8 class using the MIRA data. Log10-transformed breadth and depth values were compared by one-way ANOVA with Sidak's multiple comparisons tests. Imported from immuneACCESS, the table was reduced by TCRdb to in-frame sequences with V and J called. These copies leave out some clones; in studies compared against another copy, an unresolved V gene accounts for under half, and the cause of the remainder is not known. Clonal size and the V and J genes are those of that table, whereas D and trimming came from the DNA. The sample records roughly 80,000 clones, just over 90% of which are singletons. The biggest ten clones account for 4.5% to 5.5% of the sample.

The time point label for this specimen denotes: baseline before first vaccination. Sample treatment or condition, as interpreted from the label and publication: meningococcal conjugate vaccine given as trial control. Vaccinee samples were obtained from the UK trials COV001 and COV002, which included a single-blind randomized controlled phase 2/3 trial of AZD1222 (ChAdOx1 nCoV-19) in healthy adults. For TCRbeta chain sequencing, PBMC samples from trial participants were taken at day 0 and at day 28 after the second dose. This clone was counted between two and nine times. The target of this receptor is not known. The sample holds no much larger clone one base away, and base qualities are not on file. Relative to germline, V is 8 bases shorter and J is 14 bases shorter, with 13 bases between their ends. The germline V gene gives CDR1 as MNHEY and CDR2 as SVGAGI. The CDR3 goes from the cysteine to the phenylalanine over 11 residues. The entry retains the CDR3 DNA only, 33 bases that are in frame from base 1.

The sample consisted of peripheral blood, taken on day 0 of MenACWY control vaccination. The rearranged chain carries TRBV6-5 and TRBJ1-6, with the identity of the D gene unclear. This clonotype was obtained from an adult in good health. This receptor has the CDR3 CASGVGPSLHF. The DNA sequence is given as TGTGCCAGCGGGGTCGGACCGTCCCTCCACTTT.